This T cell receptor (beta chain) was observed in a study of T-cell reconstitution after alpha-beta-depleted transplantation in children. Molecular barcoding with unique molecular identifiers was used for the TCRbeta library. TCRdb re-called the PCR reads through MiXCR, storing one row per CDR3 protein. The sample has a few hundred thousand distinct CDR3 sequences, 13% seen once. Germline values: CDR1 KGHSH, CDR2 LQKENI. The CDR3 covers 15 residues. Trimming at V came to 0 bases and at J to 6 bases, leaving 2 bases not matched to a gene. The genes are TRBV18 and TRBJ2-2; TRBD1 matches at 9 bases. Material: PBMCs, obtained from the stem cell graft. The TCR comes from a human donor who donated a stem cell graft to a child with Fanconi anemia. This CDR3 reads CASSPPRTGAGELFF. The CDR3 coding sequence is TGTGCCAGCTCACCACCGAGGACAGGGGCCGGGGAGCTGTTTTTT.